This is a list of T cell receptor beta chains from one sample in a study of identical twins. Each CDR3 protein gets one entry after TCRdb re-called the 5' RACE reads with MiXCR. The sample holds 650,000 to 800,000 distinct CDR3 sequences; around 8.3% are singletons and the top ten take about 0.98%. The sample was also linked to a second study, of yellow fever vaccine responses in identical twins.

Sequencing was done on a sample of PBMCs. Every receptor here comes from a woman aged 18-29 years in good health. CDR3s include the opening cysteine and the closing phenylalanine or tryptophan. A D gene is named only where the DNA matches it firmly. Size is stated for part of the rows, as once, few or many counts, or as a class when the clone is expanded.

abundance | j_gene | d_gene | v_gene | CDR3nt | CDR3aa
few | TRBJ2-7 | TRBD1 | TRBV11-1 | TGTGCCAGCAGCTCAGTGACAGGGGGCCGGAAATTTTTGGTCGAGCAGTACTTC | CASSSVTGGRKFLVEQYF
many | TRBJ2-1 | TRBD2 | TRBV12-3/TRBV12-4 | TGTGCCAGCAGCTTTCCCTTAAGCGGGAGTTCCTACAATGAGCAGTTCTTC | CASSFPLSGSSYNEQFF
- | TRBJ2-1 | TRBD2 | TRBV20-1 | TGCAGTGCTAGAGATAGGCTAGCGGGGGTCAATGAGCAGTTCTTC | CSARDRLAGVNEQFF
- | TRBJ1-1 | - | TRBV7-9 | TGTGCCAGCAGCCCTAGCGGAGAGACTGAAGCTTTCTTT | CASSPSGETEAFF
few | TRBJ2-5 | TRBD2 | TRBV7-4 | TGTGCCAGCAGCTTAGGCGCTAGCGGGGGGGGACAAGAGACCCAGTACTTC | CASSLGASGGGQETQYF
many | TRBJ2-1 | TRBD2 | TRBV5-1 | TGCGCCAGCAGCTTGGTAAGGACTAGCGGGACTCGGAGCTCCTACAATGAGCAGTTCTTC | CASSLVRTSGTRSSYNEQFF
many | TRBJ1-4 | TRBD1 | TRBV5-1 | TGCGCCAGCAGCTCCGGGACAGACGAAAAACTGTTTTTT | CASSSGTDEKLFF
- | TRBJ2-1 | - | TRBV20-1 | TGCAGTGCTAGACTTGAGGGATTGCTGCATGAGCAGTTCTTC | CSARLEGLLHEQFF
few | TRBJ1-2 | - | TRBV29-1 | TGCAGCGTTAACCTTGGGACGGTTTATGGCTACACCTTC | CSVNLGTVYGYTF
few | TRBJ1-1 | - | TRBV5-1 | TGCGCCAGCAGCTTGGCCTCGACAGCTGAGAACACTGAAGCTTTCTTT | CASSLASTAENTEAFF
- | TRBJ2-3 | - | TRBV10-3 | TGTGCCATCAGTGAGGGGGCTGGGGATACGCAGTATTTT | CAISEGAGDTQYF
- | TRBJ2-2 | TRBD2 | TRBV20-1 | TGCAGTGCTAGAGATGCGCTAGCGGGGTTCGTCGGGGAGCTGTTTTTT | CSARDALAGFVGELFF
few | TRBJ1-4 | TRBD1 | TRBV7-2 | TGTGCCAGCAGCCCACCAACAGGGGGAAAACTGTTTTTT | CASSPPTGGKLFF
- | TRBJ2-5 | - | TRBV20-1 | TGCAGTGCTAGCGAGTGGAGAAAGGGGGGGCAAGAGACCCAGTACTTC | CSASEWRKGGQETQYF
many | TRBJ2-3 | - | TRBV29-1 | TGCAGCGTTGAGGGAGATAGCACAGATACGCAGTATTTT | CSVEGDSTDTQYF
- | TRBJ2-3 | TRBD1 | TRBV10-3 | TGTGCCATCAGGAGGACAGGGGTGGCAGATACGCAGTATTTT | CAIRRTGVADTQYF
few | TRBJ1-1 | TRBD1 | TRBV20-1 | TGCAGTGCCGACAGGGTCTACACTGAAGCTTTCTTT | CSADRVYTEAFF
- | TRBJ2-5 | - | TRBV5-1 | TGCGCCAGCAGCTTCCGGCCCCTGGCCGAAGAGACCCAGTACTTC | CASSFRPLAEETQYF
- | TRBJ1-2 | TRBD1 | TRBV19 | TGTGCCACCAGGACAGGGGGCGACTATGGCTACACCTTC | CATRTGGDYGYTF
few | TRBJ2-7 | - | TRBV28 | TGTGCCAGCAGTCCCGAAGGAGGACGGACTCTCTCCTACGAGCAGTACTTC | CASSPEGGRTLSYEQYF
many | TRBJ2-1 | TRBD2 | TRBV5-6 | TGTGCCAGCAGTAGGACTAGCCACTCCTACAATGAGCAGTTCTTC | CASSRTSHSYNEQFF
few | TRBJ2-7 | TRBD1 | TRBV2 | TGTGCCAGCAGTTTAAGACACGACAGGGTCATCTACGAGCAGTACTTC | CASSLRHDRVIYEQYF
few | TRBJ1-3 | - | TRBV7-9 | TGTGCCAGCAGCCCAGCCCTGGACTCTGGAAACACCATATATTTT | CASSPALDSGNTIYF
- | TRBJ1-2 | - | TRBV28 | TGTGCCAGCAGTAGATCCCAGGGGATCTATGGCTACACCTTC | CASSRSQGIYGYTF
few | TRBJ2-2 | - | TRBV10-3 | TGTGCCATCAGCCCCCAAGGGGCGGACACCGGGGAGCTGTTTTTT | CAISPQGADTGELFF
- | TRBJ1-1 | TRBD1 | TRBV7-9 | TGTGCCAGCAGCTTAGCACAGGGGGGAATGAACACTGAAGCTTTCTTT | CASSLAQGGMNTEAFF
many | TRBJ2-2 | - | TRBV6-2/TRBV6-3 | TGTGCCAGCAGTTACGGCGACAGAGACACCGGGGAGCTGTTTTTT | CASSYGDRDTGELFF
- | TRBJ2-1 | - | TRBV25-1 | TGTGCCAGCAGTGAACGGGGTTCTCGCTACAATGAGCAGTTCTTC | CASSERGSRYNEQFF
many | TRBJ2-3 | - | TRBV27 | TGTGCCAGCAGTCGAGTGGCGGTTCCAGATACGCAGTATTTT | CASSRVAVPDTQYF
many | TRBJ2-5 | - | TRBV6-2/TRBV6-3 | TGTGCCAGCAGGACGACAGGTTTCCGAGAGACCCAGTACTTC | CASRTTGFRETQYF
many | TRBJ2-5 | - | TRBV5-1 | TGCGCCAGCAGCTTGGAAGATCAAGAGACCCAGTACTTC | CASSLEDQETQYF
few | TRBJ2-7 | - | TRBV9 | TGTGCCAGCAGCCCATTTAAGGCCGTAGACGAGCAGTACTTC | CASSPFKAVDEQYF
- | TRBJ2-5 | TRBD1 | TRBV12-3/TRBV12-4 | TGTGCCAGCAGTTTAGGAAGGGACAGGGGGCCGGAGACCCAGTACTTC | CASSLGRDRGPETQYF
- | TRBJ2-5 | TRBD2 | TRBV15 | TGTGCCACCAGCAGAGATTTGGGACTAGCGGGAGTTATCCACCAAGAGACCCAGTACTTC | CATSRDLGLAGVIHQETQYF
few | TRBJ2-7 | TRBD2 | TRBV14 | TGTGCCAGGGGGGGGACGGACATATCCTACGAGCAGTACTTC | CARGGTDISYEQYF
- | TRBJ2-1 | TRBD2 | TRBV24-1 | TGTGCCACCAGCCCTGGGGACTACCGCGGTGATGAGCAGTTCTTC | CATSPGDYRGDEQFF
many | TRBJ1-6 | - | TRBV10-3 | TGTGCCACCACGGAGAGCTCCTATAATTCACCCCTCCACTTT | CATTESSYNSPLHF
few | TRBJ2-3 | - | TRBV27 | TGTGCCAGCACCATAGCGGCCGATAATACGCAGTATTTT | CASTIAADNTQYF
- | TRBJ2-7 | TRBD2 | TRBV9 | TGTGCCAGCAGCGTAGGGACTAGCGGGCCGCCGGAGTACTTC | CASSVGTSGPPEYF
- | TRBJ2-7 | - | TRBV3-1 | TGTGCCACCTCCAAACTCCCGGGACCCAGTTACGAGCAGTACTTC | CATSKLPGPSYEQYF
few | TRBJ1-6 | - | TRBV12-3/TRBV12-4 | TGTGCCAGCAGTTTACAGGGAGGTCATAATTCACCCCTCCACTTT | CASSLQGGHNSPLHF
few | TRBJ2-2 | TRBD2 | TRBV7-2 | TGTGCCAGCAGAACAAGCGGGAGTTGGGCCACCGGGGAGCTGTTTTTT | CASRTSGSWATGELFF
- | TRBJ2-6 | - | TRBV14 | TGTGCCAGCAGGAGCACCTCTGGGGCCAACGTCCTGACTTTC | CASRSTSGANVLTF
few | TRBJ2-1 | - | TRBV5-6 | TGTGCCAGCAGCTTGGGGGCCAGGGGCGTGAATGAGCAGTTCTTC | CASSLGARGVNEQFF
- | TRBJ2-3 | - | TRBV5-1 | TGCGCCAGCAGCTTAGAGCGAAATACGCAGTATTTT | CASSLERNTQYF
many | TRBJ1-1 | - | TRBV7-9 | TGTGCCAGCGCCGGCAGGGAGGGGGTAGCTTTCTTT | CASAGREGVAFF
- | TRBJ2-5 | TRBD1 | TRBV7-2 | TGTGCCAGCAGCTTAGTCGCCAGGGGGATTCAAGAGACCCAGTACTTC | CASSLVARGIQETQYF
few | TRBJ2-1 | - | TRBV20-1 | TGCAGTGCTAGCCAAAGTGGGGGTACGGAGCAGTTCTTC | CSASQSGGTEQFF
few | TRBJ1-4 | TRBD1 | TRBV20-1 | TGCAGTGCTAGAGAAGTGCTGGGACAGTCAGGAAAACTGTTTTTT | CSAREVLGQSGKLFF
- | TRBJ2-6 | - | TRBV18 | TGTGCCAGCTCACCACCGGGGGGCACTGGGGCCAACGTCCTGACTTTC | CASSPPGGTGANVLTF
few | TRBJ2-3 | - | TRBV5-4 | TGTGCCAGCAGCTTAGTACGGGGGACCGTAGATACGCAGTATTTT | CASSLVRGTVDTQYF
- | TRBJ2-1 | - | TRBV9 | TGTGCCAGCAGCGGAGATTTGGGGGGGCTTCGGAACAATGAGCAGTTCTTC | CASSGDLGGLRNNEQFF
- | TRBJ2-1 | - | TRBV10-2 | TGCGCCAGCAGTGTCCTTAGCTTTGAGCAGTTCTTC | CASSVLSFEQFF
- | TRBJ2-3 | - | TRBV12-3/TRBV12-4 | TGTGCCAGCAGTAACCCACCTAGCACAGATACGCAGTATTTT | CASSNPPSTDTQYF
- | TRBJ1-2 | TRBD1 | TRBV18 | TGTGCCAGCTCATTTCCCGGGACAGGGGGCAACTATGGCTACACCTTC | CASSFPGTGGNYGYTF
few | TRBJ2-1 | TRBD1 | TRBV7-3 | TGTGCCAGCAGCCCCGGGACAGGGATCCCCTACAATGAGCAGTTCTTC | CASSPGTGIPYNEQFF
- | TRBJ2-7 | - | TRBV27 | TGTGCCAACCAGGGCAGACTGGGCTCCTACGAGCAGTACTTC | CANQGRLGSYEQYF
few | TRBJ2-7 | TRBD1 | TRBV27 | TGTGCCAGCATCCCAAGGGTCGGGACAGGATTCTACGAGCAGTACTTC | CASIPRVGTGFYEQYF
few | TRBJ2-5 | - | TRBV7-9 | TGTGCCAGCAGCCCCGCGGCAGGTTGGACCCAAGAGACCCAGTACTTC | CASSPAAGWTQETQYF